The T cell receptor beta chain under discussion was sequenced for a study of beta chain features in type 1 diabetes. Turning to this clone: Its antigen is unknown.

Study-level points and caveats: All four CD4+ subsets from Type 1 diabetes patients carried moderately but significantly shorter TCRB CDR3s.

Expressed TCRB transcripts got sequenced, as all isolated RNA was reverse transcribed. Clones were read by immunoSEQ multiplex PCR, and TCRdb kept only the in-frame ones, dropping some. The sample shows 150,000 or so clones, 50% to 70% of them seen only once. The germline gives CDR1 SQVTM, CDR2 ANQGSEA. Between the trimmed V and J ends, which lost 5 bases and 3 bases, there was a span of 10 bases. CDR3 length: 12 amino acids. Source material: naive CD4+ T cells from blood. The chain uses TRBV29-1 and TRBJ1-2; D possibly corresponds to TRBD1 (5 bases). The TCR sequence derives from a man aged 25 to 40 with type 1 diabetes. CDR3 amino acids: CSVPQGYYGYTF. In DNA, the CDR3 is TGCAGCGTTCCTCAGGGTTACTATGGCTACACCTTC.